The 8 T cell receptor beta chains below all came from one sample that was sequenced in a study of cytomegalovirus exposure and HLA in healthy donors. Primers included in the PCR were 60 Vbeta and 13 Jbeta primers. Repertoires were generated with immunoSEQ multiplex PCR, while TCRdb's copy carries only in-frame clones and drops some. The data show 130,000 or so clones, roughly 73% seen once. Material: PBMCs. The receptors were gathered from a man aged 35 to 55 in good health and CMV-seronegative.

The gene calls are TRBV6-1 and TRBJ1-1, with a tentative D call TRBD1 (5 bases). The V and J ends lost 4 bases and 0 bases respectively, with 6 bases between them. The CDR3 runs to 13 residues. Germline assignment: CDR1 MNHNS and CDR2 SASEGT. In DNA form, the CDR3 reads TGTGCCAGCAGTGGACAGCTGAACACTGAAGCTTTCTTT. Translation: CASSGQLNTEAFF.

The rearrangement links TRBV19 to TRBJ2-2; D is ambiguous. Looked up from germline, CDR1 is LNHDA and CDR2 is SQIVND (reference sequence). CDR3 length equals 12 residues. The V end lost 7 bases, the J end lost 7 bases, and 10 bases lay between the germline ends. The CDR3 region is CASTTDHGELFF. CDR3 in DNA: TGTGCCAGTACAACAGACCACGGGGAGCTGTTTTTT.

The V gene is TRBV2, the J gene TRBJ1-2; 11 bases align to TRBD1. Germline V lookup: CDR1 SNHLY, CDR2 FYNNEI. The CDR3 contains 13 residues. V dropped 7 bases and J dropped 11; count of bases not matched to a gene: 9. CDR3 region: CASIPWTGGRYTF. The CDR3 coding sequence is TGTGCCAGCATTCCCTGGACAGGGGGCCGTTACACCTTC.

The genes are TRBV5-1 and TRBJ1-1; 9 bases are a match to TRBD1. Germline trimming cut 4 bases from V and 5 bases from J; bases unmatched to any gene: 9. In germline, CDR1 is SGHRS, CDR2 YFSETQ. CDR3 size: 15 residues. In nucleotides, the CDR3 is TGCGCCAGCAGCCCTTCGGGACAGGGAGTGACTGAAGCTTTCTTT. It translates to CASSPSGQGVTEAFF.

V usage is TRBV27 and J usage is TRBJ2-2; the match to TRBD1 covers 7 bases. Germline trimming cut 3 bases from V and 3 bases from J; bases unmatched to any gene: 7. CDR1 is MNHEY and CDR2 is SMNVEV in the germline V gene (reference sequence). The CDR3 sequence is 16 residues long. The CDR3 here is CASSFPPDRDTGELFF. The CDR3 DNA sequence: TGTGCCAGCAGTTTCCCACCAGACAGGGACACCGGGGAGCTGTTTTTT.

This rearrangement joins TRBV7-9 to TRBJ1-2, with D possibly TRBD1 on 5 matching bases. Germline values: CDR1 SEHNR, CDR2 FQNEAQ (reference sequence). The CDR3 sequence is 12 residues long. V lost 7 bases, J lost 3 bases, and 9 bases lay in between. This CDR3 reads CASTRVDYGYTF. The CDR3, as DNA: TGTGCCAGCACCAGGGTTGACTATGGCTACACCTTC.

This clone turned up a few times. At the DNA level, this CDR3 is encoded by other sequences in the same sample as well. This rearrangement joins TRBV6-4 to TRBJ1-6, with TRBD1 as a possible D gene (6 bases). V was clipped by 4 bases and J by 10 bases, with 11 bases between them. The V gene's germline CDR1 is MRHNA and CDR2 SNTAGT. CDR3 length: 13 amino acids. The DNA of the CDR3 is TGTGCCAGCAGTGGTCAGGGGAACTCACCCCTCCACTTT. Translation: CASSGQGNSPLHF.

The rearrangement links TRBV9 to TRBJ1-2, with 9 bases fitting TRBD1. Trimming took 3 bases from V and 4 from J; bases not matched to a gene: 4. The germline V gene has CDR1 SGDLS and CDR2 YYNGEE. The CDR3 is 14 amino acids. The CDR3 is CASSGGTGPYGYTF. In DNA form, the CDR3 reads TGTGCCAGCAGCGGGGGGACAGGGCCCTATGGCTACACCTTC. The full variable domain, with the rest looked up from reference TRBV9 and TRBJ1-2, is DSGVTQTPKHLITATGQRVTLRCSPRSGDLSVYWYQQSLDQGLQFLIQYYNGEERAKGNILERFSAQQFPDLHSELNLSSLELGDSALYFCASSGGTGPYGYTFGSGTRLTVV.